This T cell receptor (beta chain) was recovered during a study of cytomegalovirus exposure and HLA in healthy donors. Study-wide results and caveats: An Asian-associated ancestry cluster reportedly showed fewer N-insertions than the roughly 670-donor mean in a later analysis. Usually a TCR sequence was rare, but some public TCRs were found in many donors.

With respect to this clone: Its antigen is unidentified.

Primers for the PCR totalled 60 Vbeta and 13 Jbeta. Clones were sequenced by immunoSEQ multiplex PCR, and TCRdb holds only the in-frame ones, with some missing. This table holds about 150,000 clones, around 74% found once. The specimen sequenced was PBMCs. This receptor was identified in a man between 18 and 35 years old in good health and CMV-seronegative.

The CDR3 is CASSYHDRFTDTQYF. CDR3 DNA: TGTGCCAGCAGTTACCATGACAGATTCACAGATACGCAGTATTTT. This sequence joins TRBV6-6 and TRBJ2-3, with D possibly being TRBD1 (5 bases). Trimming shortened V by 2 bases and J by 2 bases, and 11 bases separated the two germline ends. From germline, CDR1 is MNHNY and CDR2 SVGAGI (reference sequence). This CDR3 is 15 amino acids long.